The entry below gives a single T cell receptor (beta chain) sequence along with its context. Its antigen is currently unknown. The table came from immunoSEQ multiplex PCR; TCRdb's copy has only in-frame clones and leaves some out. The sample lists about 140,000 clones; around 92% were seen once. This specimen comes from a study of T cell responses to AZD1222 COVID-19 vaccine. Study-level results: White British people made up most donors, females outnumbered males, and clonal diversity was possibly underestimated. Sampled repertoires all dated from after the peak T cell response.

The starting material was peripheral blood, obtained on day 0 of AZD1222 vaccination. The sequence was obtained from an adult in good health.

CDR3 sequence (DNA): TGCGCCAGCAGCTTGGACGTTTGGAATTCACCCCTCCACTTT. It encodes CASSLDVWNSPLHF. V gene TRBV5-1 combines with J gene TRBJ1-6, with D unresolved. With 0 bases removed from V and 7 bases from J, the gap between germline ends came to 8 bases. The germline gives CDR1 SGHRS, CDR2 YFSETQ. The CDR3 has 14 residues. Based on the CDR3 plus reference TRBV5-1 and TRBJ1-6, the full variable domain is KAGVTQTPRYLIKTRGQQVTLSCSPISGHRSVSWYQQTPGQGLQFLFEYFSETQRNKGNFPGRFSGRQFSNSRSEMNVSTLELGDSALYLCASSLDVWNSPLHFGNGTRLTVT.